This T cell receptor beta chain was identified during a study of blood T cell repertoires in COVID-19. Study overall: The origin of the acute and convalescent COVID-19 samples was the United States, Italy and Spain. Sources were T cells, B-cell-depleted T cells, or PBMCs; the material itself was cDNA or gDNA.

Original processing notes: Estimation of nucleated cell counts relied on the amplification of reference gene primers. The protocol was immunoSEQ multiplex PCR, while the TCRdb copy is restricted to in-frame clones and leaves out a portion. That table supplies the V and J calls and clone size; D and trimming were determined from the DNA. The sample shows about 58,000 clones, approximately 77% of them seen only once. The length of the CDR3 is 16 residues. In germline, CDR1 is LNHDA, CDR2 SQIVND (reference sequence). Trimming at V came to 5 bases and at J to 7 bases, leaving 13 bases not matched to a gene.

Sequenced: peripheral blood. The receptor was derived from a human donor in a cohort sampled during active COVID-19. V and J are TRBV19 and TRBJ1-4; 7 bases line up with TRBD1. CDR3 nucleotide sequence: TGTGCCAGTAGTCCCGTCGTGTGGGCAGGGGGTGAAAAACTGTTTTTT. Its translation: CASSPVVWAGGEKLFF. The full variable domain, with the rest looked up from reference TRBV19 and TRBJ1-4, is DGGITQSPKYLFRKEGQNVTLSCEQNLNHDAMYWYRQDPGQGLRLIYYSQIVNDFQKGDIAEGYSVSREKKESFPLTVTSAQKNPTAFYLCASSPVVWAGGEKLFFGSGTQLSVL.